A selection of T cell receptor beta chains follows, all from one sample in a study of cytomegalovirus exposure and HLA in healthy donors. Sequencing used immunoSEQ multiplex PCR; TCRdb keeps in-frame clones, though not all of them. The data contain 150,000 to 180,000 clones, about 86% of them singletons. The specimen sequenced was PBMCs. The receptors stem from a human donor in good health. CDR3s include the opening cysteine and the closing phenylalanine or tryptophan. A D gene is named only where the DNA matches it firmly. Clone size appears in some rows only: once, few, many, or a class for an expanded clone.

d_gene: -; abundance: -; v_gene: TRBV7-9; j_gene: TRBJ2-5; len: 14; CDR3aa: CASSLRTVQETQYF; CDR3nt: TGTGCCAGCAGCTTAAGAACGGTACAAGAGACCCAGTACTTC
d_gene: TRBD2; abundance: once; v_gene: TRBV7-6; j_gene: TRBJ2-7; len: 17; CDR3aa: CASSRRFQREGKDEQYF; CDR3nt: TGTGCCAGCAGCCGACGCTTCCAGCGGGAGGGCAAAGACGAGCAGTACTTC
d_gene: TRBD1; abundance: -; v_gene: TRBV10-3; j_gene: TRBJ1-1; len: 12; CDR3aa: CATRDRRGEASF; CDR3nt: TGTGCCACACGGGACAGACGGGGTGAGGCGTCCTTT
d_gene: TRBD1; abundance: once; v_gene: TRBV10-1; j_gene: TRBJ1-2; len: 15; CDR3aa: CASSESISGGDGYTF; CDR3nt: TGCGCCAGCAGTGAGTCGATATCAGGGGGCGACGGCTACACCTTC
d_gene: -; abundance: -; v_gene: TRBV7-9; j_gene: TRBJ2-2; len: 18; CDR3aa: CASSLKWTTGPNTGELFF; CDR3nt: TGTGCCAGCAGCTTAAAGTGGACGACAGGTCCGAACACCGGGGAGCTGTTTTTT
d_gene: -; abundance: once; v_gene: TRBV7-2; j_gene: TRBJ2-6; len: 16; CDR3aa: CASSREQGTGANVLTF; CDR3nt: TGTGCCAGCAGCCGCGAGCAGGGAACTGGGGCCAACGTCCTGACTTTC
d_gene: -; abundance: -; v_gene: TRBV2; j_gene: TRBJ1-1; len: 15; CDR3aa: CASSEAAGLNTEAFF; CDR3nt: TGTGCCAGCAGTGAAGCAGCAGGCTTGAACACTGAAGCTTTCTTT
d_gene: TRBD2; abundance: -; v_gene: TRBV7-3; j_gene: TRBJ2-1; len: 16; CDR3aa: CASSPGLAGAQNEQFF; CDR3nt: TGTGCCAGCAGTCCAGGACTAGCGGGAGCCCAAAATGAGCAGTTCTTC
d_gene: TRBD1; abundance: -; v_gene: TRBV28; j_gene: TRBJ2-6; len: 18; CDR3aa: CASSSGGTGFSGANVLTF; CDR3nt: TGTGCCAGCAGTTCCGGGGGGACAGGGTTCTCTGGGGCCAACGTCCTGACTTTC
d_gene: TRBD1; abundance: -; v_gene: TRBV7-9; j_gene: TRBJ2-6; len: 15; CDR3aa: CASSSTGSGANVLTF; CDR3nt: TGTGCCAGCAGCTCGACAGGGTCTGGGGCCAACGTCCTGACTTTC
d_gene: -; abundance: -; v_gene: TRBV11-2; j_gene: TRBJ2-2; len: 15; CDR3aa: CASSLGGGNTGELFF; CDR3nt: TGTGCCAGCAGCTTAGGGGGAGGTAACACCGGGGAGCTGTTTTTT
d_gene: TRBD2; abundance: -; v_gene: TRBV11-3; j_gene: TRBJ2-1; len: 17; CDR3aa: CASSNYGLAGYVDEQFF; CDR3nt: TGTGCCAGCAGCAATTACGGACTAGCGGGATACGTCGATGAGCAGTTCTTC
d_gene: -; abundance: -; v_gene: TRBV11-3; j_gene: TRBJ2-7; len: 14; CDR3aa: CASSGGGGLNEQYF; CDR3nt: TGTGCCAGCAGCGGAGGAGGAGGGTTAAACGAGCAGTACTTC